This T cell receptor (beta chain) stems from a study of CD8 T cells in acute hepatitis C reinfection. General study points: NS3-1073 specific repertoires were highly diverse across all groups.

The assay was immunoSEQ multiplex PCR, and TCRdb's table has in-frame clones only and misses some. This sample has approximately 40,000 clones, with 80% to 90% found just once. The CDR3 contains 12 residues. Germline V gene data show CDR1 as MGHDK and CDR2 as SYGVNS. The germline V and J ends were trimmed by 1 base and 7 bases, with 4 bases remaining between them. Time point indicated: naive CD8 control sorted from an acute-time-point sample. Acute primary HCV meant a new positive RNA or antibody result following a negative test within 24 weeks. This clone was observed a few times. What it binds is not known.

The gene calls are TRBV25-1 and TRBJ2-2; D remains ambiguous. Specimen: naive CD8+ T cells from PBMCs. The clonotype originates from a woman under 30 who spontaneously cleared hepatitis C infection. In DNA form, the CDR3 reads TGTGCCAGCAGTGAATTCAGCGGGGAGCTGTTTTTT. This encodes CASSEFSGELFF.